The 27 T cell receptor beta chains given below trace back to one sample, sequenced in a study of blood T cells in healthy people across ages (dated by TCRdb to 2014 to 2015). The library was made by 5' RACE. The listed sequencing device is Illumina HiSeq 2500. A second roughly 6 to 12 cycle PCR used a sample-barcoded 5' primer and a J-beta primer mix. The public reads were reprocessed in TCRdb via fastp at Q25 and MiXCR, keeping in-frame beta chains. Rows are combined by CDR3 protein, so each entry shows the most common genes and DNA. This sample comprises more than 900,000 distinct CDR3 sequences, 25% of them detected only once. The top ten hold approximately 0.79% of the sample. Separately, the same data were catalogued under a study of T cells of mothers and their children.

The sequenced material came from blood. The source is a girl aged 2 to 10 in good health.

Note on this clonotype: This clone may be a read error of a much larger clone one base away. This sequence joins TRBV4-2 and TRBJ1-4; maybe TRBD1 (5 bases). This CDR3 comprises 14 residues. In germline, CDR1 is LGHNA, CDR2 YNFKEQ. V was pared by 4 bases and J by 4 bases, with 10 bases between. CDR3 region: CASSRGDGNEKLFF. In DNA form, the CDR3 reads TGTGCCAGCAGCCGAGGGGACGGTAATGAAAAACTGTTTTTT.

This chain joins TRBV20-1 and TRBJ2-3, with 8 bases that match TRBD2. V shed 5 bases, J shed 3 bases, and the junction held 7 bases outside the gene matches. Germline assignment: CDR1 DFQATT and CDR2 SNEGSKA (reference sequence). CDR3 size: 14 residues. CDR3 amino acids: CSAFLAGKTDTQYF. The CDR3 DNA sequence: TGCAGTGCTTTTTTAGCGGGGAAAACAGATACGCAGTATTTT.

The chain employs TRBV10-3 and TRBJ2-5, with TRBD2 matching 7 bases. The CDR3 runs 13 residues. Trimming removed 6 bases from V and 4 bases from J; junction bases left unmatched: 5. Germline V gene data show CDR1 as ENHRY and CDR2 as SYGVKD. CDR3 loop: CAIRGGLSETQYF. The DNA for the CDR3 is TGTGCCATCAGGGGGGGACTATCAGAGACCCAGTACTTC.

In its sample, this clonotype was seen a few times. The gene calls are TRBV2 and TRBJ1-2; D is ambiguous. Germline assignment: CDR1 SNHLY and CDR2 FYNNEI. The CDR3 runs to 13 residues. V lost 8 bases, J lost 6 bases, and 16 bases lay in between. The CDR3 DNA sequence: TGTGCCAGCCGTTACAGAGCGTTGAATGGCTACACCTTC. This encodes CASRYRALNGYTF. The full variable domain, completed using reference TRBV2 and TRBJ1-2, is EPEVTQTPSHQVTQMGQEVILRCVPISNHLYFYWYRQILGQKVEFLVSFYNNEISEKSEIFDDQFSVERPDGSNFTLKIRSTKLEDSAMYFCASRYRALNGYTFGSGTRLTVV.

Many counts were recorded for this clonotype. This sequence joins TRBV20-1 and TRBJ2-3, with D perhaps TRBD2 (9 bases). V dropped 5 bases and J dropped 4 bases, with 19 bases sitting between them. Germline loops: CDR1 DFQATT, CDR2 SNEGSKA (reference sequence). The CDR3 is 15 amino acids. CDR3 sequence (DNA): TGCAGTGCTCCCGCCCTAGCGGGACAGGCAGATACGCAGTATTTT. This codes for CSAPALAGQADTQYF.

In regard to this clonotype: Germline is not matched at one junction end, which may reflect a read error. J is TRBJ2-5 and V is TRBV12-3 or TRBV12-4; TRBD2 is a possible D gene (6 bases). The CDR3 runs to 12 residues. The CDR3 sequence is CASSLGRETRYF. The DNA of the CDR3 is TGTGCCAGCAGTTTGGGTCGGGAGACCCGGTACTTC.

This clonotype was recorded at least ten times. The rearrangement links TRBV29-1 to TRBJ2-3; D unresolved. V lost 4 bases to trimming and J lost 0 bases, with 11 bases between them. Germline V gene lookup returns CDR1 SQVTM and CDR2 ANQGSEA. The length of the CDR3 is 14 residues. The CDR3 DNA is TGCAGCGTTGTGTCCGAGACTAGCACAGATACGCAGTATTTT. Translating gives CSVVSETSTDTQYF.

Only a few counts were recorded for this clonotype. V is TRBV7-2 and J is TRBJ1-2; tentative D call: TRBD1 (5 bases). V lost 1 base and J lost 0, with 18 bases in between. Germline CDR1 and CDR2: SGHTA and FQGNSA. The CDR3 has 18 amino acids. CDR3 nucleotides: TGTGCCAGCAGCTTAGGGCGGGGACTCAACCTCGCTAACTATGGCTACACCTTC. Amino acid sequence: CASSLGRGLNLANYGYTF.

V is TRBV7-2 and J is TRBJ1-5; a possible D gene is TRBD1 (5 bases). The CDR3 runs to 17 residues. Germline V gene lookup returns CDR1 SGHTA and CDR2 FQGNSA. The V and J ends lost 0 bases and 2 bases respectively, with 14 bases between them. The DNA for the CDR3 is TGTGCCAGCAGCTTAGCAGTGGGTCAGGGAGGCAATCAGCCCCAGCATTTT. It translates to CASSLAVGQGGNQPQHF.

CDR3 protein: CATSRAGSYNEQFF. The CDR3 nucleotides read TGTGCCACCTCAAGGGCAGGATCCTACAATGAGCAGTTCTTC. J is TRBJ2-1 and V is TRBV24-1; D remains ambiguous. The CDR3 totals 14 residues. The V end lost 9 bases, the J end lost 1 base, and 12 bases lay between the germline ends. CDR1 is KGHDR and CDR2 is SFDVKD in the germline V gene.

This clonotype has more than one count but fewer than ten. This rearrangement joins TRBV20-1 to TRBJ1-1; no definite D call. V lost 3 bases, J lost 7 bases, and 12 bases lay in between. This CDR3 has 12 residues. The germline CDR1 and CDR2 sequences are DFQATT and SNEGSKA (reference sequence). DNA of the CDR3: TGCAGTGCTAGGACCCGGAAAATTGAAGCTTTCTTT. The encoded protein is CSARTRKIEAFF.

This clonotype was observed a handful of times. CDR3 coding DNA: TGTGCCAGCAGCCCATTAGGCGGTACAGATACGCAGTATTTT. The encoded protein is CASSPLGGTDTQYF. The J gene is TRBJ2-3, the V gene TRBV14; the D is unclear. V dropped 4 bases and J dropped 3 bases, with 11 bases sitting between them. There are 14 residues in the CDR3. Germline V lookup: CDR1 SGHDN, CDR2 FVKESK.

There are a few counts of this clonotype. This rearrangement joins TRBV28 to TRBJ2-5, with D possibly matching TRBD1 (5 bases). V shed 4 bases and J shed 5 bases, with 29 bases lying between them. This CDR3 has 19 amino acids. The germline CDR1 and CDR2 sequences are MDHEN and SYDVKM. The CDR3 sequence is CASSSPYSPGRQPVETQYF. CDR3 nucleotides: TGTGCCAGCAGTTCACCCTACAGCCCCGGACGACAGCCTGTTGAGACCCAGTACTTC.

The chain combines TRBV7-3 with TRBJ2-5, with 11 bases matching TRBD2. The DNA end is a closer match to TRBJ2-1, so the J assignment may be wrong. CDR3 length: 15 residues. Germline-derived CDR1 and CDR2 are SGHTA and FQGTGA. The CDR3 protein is CASRPLAGGPNEQFF. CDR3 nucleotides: TGTGCCAGCAGGCCGTTAGCGGGAGGGCCCAATGAGCAGTTCTTC.

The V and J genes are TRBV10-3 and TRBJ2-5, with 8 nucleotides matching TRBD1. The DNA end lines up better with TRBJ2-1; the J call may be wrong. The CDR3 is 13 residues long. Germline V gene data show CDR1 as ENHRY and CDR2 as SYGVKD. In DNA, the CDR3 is TGTGCCATCAGCGGACAGGGTTGGGATGAGCAGTTCTTC. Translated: CAISGQGWDEQFF.

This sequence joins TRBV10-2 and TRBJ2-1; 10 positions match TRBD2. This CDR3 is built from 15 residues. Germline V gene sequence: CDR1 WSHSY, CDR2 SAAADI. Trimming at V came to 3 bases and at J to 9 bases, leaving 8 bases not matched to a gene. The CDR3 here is CASSEGLAGAGEQFF. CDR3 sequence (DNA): TGCGCCAGCAGTGAAGGGCTAGCGGGAGCCGGTGAGCAGTTCTTC.

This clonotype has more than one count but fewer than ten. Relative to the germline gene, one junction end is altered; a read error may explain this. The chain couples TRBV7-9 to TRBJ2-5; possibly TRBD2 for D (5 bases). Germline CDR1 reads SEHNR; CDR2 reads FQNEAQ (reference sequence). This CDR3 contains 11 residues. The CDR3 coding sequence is TGTGCCAGCACCTTATTCCTAGCCCCTTCCTTC. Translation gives CASTLFLAPSF. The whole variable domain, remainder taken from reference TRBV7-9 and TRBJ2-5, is DTGVSQNPRHKITKRGQNVTFRCDPISEHNRLYWYRQTLGQGPEFLTYFQNEAQLEKSRLLSDRFSAERPKGSFSTLEIQRTEQGDSAMYLCASTLFLAPSFGPGTRLLVL.

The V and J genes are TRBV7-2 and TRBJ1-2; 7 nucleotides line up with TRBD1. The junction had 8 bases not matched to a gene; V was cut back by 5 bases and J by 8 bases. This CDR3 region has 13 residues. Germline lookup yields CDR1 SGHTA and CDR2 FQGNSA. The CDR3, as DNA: TGTGCCAGCAGCCCGACAGGGATCCGGGGCTACACCTTC. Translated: CASSPTGIRGYTF.

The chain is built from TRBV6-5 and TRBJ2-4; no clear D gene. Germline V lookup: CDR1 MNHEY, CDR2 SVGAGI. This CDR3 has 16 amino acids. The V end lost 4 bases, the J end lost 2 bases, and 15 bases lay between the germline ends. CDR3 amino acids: CASSSPSGPTKNIQYF. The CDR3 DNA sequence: TGTGCCAGCAGTTCCCCGTCCGGGCCCACCAAAAACATTCAGTACTTC.

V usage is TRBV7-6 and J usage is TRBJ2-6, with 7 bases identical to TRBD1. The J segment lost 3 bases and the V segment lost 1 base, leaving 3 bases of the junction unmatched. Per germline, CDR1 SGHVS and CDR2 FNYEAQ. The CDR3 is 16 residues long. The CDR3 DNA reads TGTGCCAGCAGCTTAGGACAGGGTTTTGGGGCCAACGTCCTGACTTTC. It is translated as CASSLGQGFGANVLTF.

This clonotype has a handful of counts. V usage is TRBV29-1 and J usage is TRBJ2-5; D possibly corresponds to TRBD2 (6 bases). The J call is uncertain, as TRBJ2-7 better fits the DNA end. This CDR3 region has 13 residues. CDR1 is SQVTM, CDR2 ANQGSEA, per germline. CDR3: CSVLGGASYEQYF. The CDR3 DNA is TGCAGCGTTCTCGGCGGGGCCTCCTACGAGCAGTACTTC.

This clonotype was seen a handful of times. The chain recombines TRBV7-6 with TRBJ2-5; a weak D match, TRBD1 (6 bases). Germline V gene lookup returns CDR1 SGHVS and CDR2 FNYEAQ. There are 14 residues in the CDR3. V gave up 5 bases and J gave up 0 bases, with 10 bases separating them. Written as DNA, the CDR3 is TGTGCCAGCAGCACAGACAGGTACCAAGAGACCCAGTACTTC. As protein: CASSTDRYQETQYF.

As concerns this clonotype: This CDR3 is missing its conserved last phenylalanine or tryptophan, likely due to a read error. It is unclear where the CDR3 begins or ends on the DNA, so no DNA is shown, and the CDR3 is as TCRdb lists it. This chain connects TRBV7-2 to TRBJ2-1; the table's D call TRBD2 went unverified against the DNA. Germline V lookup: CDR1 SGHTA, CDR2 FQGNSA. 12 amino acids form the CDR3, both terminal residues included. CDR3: CAGSVTSGESFV.

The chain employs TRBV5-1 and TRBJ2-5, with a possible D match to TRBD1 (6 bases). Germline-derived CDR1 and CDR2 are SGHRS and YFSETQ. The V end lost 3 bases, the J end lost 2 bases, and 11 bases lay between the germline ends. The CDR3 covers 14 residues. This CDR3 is CASSSNRVQETQYF. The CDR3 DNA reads TGCGCCAGCAGCTCCAACAGGGTTCAAGAGACCCAGTACTTC. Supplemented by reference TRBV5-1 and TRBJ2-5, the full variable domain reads KAGVTQTPRYLIKTRGQQVTLSCSPISGHRSVSWYQQTPGQGLQFLFEYFSETQRNKGNFPGRFSGRQFSNSRSEMNVSTLELGDSALYLCASSSNRVQETQYFGPGTRLLVL.

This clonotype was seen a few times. The CDR3 sequence: CASSQKGAGTGELFF. The CDR3 DNA reads TGTGCCAGCAGTCAAAAGGGGGCGGGCACCGGGGAGCTGTTTTTT. The V call is TRBV27, the J call TRBJ2-2, with 7 bases lining up with TRBD1. Germline assignment: CDR1 MNHEY and CDR2 SMNVEV (reference sequence). Trimming removed 5 bases from V and 4 bases from J; junction bases left unmatched: 7. There are 15 residues in the CDR3.

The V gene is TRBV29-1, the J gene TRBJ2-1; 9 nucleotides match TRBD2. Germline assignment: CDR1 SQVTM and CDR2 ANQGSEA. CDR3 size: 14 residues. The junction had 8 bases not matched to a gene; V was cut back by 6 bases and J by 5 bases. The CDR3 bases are TGCAGCGTGGTGCGACTAGCGGAACACAATGAGCAGTTCTTC. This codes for CSVVRLAEHNEQFF.

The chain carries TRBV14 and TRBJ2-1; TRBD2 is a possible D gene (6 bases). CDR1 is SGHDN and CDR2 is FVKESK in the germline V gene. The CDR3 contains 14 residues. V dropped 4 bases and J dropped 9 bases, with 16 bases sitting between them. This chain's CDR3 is CASSLEGLSPEQFF. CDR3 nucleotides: TGTGCCAGCAGCCTCGAGGGACTTTCTCCTGAGCAGTTCTTC.